This T cell receptor (beta chain) comes out of a study of blood T cell repertoires in COVID-19. This clone turned up a few times. The length of the CDR3 is 13 residues. CDR1 SNHLY and CDR2 FYNNEI come from the germline V gene. V was trimmed by 3 bases and J by 8 bases, leaving 13 bases between them. Per the authors' pipeline: Amplified reference gene primers provided the basis for estimating nucleated cell counts. Generated by immunoSEQ multiplex PCR, the TCRdb table keeps only in-frame clones and is missing some. The V and J calls and clone size were taken over from that table, and D and trimming were inferred from the DNA. The table lists 150,000 to 200,000 clones, approximately 86% of them singletons.

The sequencing input was peripheral blood. This chain joins TRBV2 and TRBJ1-2, with no clear D. The origin of this receptor is a man between 60 and 75 years old with acute or convalescent COVID-19. The CDR3 DNA reads TGTGCCAGCAGTGACGAGGGAAATCTGGGCTACACCTTC. This sequence encodes CASSDEGNLGYTF.